This T cell receptor beta chain was identified in a study of T-cell reconstitution after alpha-beta-depleted transplantation in children (dated by TCRdb to the mid-2010s). Background for the entire study: Using TCR repertoire profiling, the study quantitatively followed how T-cell immune reconstitution unfolded in children after TCRalphabeta/CD19-depleted allogeneic hematopoietic cell transplantation.

The treatment or condition label corresponds to: allogeneic hematopoietic cell transplantation with graft depleted of TCRalphabeta T cells and CD19 B cells. The transplant recipients were children given TCRalphabeta/CD19-depleted allogeneic hematopoietic cell grafts. CDR1 and CDR2 (ENHRY, SYGVKD) derive from the germline V gene. Inclusive of the bounding cysteine and phenylalanine, the CDR3 is 15 residues long. Just the 45-base CDR3 DNA is kept, in frame starting at base 1. Trimming costs V 8 bases and J 0 bases, and their ends lie 14 bases apart. Library prep was done by PCR. Sequencing was carried out with an Illumina HiSeq 2500. TCR library preparation used molecular barcoding, with unique molecular identifiers applied to normalize quantification of the TCRbeta repertoire. The public reads were run again by TCRdb, first through fastp at Q25 and then through MiXCR, and only productive beta chains were kept. Rows with one shared CDR3 protein collapse into an entry with the most common genes and DNA. This sample holds about a million distinct CDR3 sequences; roughly 29% were observed only once. About 28% of the sample belongs to the ten largest clones.

What the work shows at the level of the full study, not this receptor alone: Hyperexpanded clone frequencies declined over subsequent months; after one year, T-cell counts and TCRbeta diversity were mostly attributed to newly produced T cells. In some patients, the high TCRbeta diversity seen at day 60 was put down to recipient T cells and intrathymic progenitors that had survived conditioning. The apparently early recovery of alphabetaT-cell counts about two months after transplant reportedly depended on only several hundred rapidly expanded clones that came from non-depleted graft cells.

Turning to this clonotype: Its binding antigen is unknown. Qualities for individual bases were not recorded, and no much larger clone is one base off.

Sequencing was performed on PBMCs, mostly from graft donor cells, taken 360 days after TCRalphabeta/CD19-depleted stem cell transplant. The rearrangement combines TRBV10-3 with TRBJ1-3, and perhaps TRBD1 as D gene, on 5 matching bases. The sequence came from a boy under three years old who had a stem cell transplant for SCID, so the T cells may come from the graft donor. The DNA reads as follows: TGTGCCATCGGCGCCGGGACTGGCTCTGGAAACACCATATATTTT. Its protein reads: CAIGAGTGSGNTIYF.